The 29 T cell receptor beta chains below come from one sample, sequenced in a study of cytomegalovirus exposure and HLA in healthy donors. In the PCR, 60 Vbeta and 13 Jbeta primers were used. The data were produced by immunoSEQ multiplex PCR, yet TCRdb's version contains in-frame clones alone and is incomplete. The sample contains around 20,000 clones, approximately 70% of which appear only once. The sample taken for sequencing was PBMCs. These receptors originate from a man aged 18 to 29 in good health and CMV-seronegative.

The chain uses TRBV28 and TRBJ1-5, with D unresolved. Deletions cut 5 bases from V and 7 bases from J, with 9 bases between. Per the germline V gene, CDR1 is MDHEN and CDR2 is SYDVKM. The CDR3 totals 12 residues. The CDR3 DNA reads as TGTGCCAGCAGTGGCGGGTGGCAGCCCCAGCATTTT. Translated: CASSGGWQPQHF.

The chain is built from TRBV30 and TRBJ1-2; D may be TRBD1 (5 bases). CDR3 length: 12 amino acids. V lost 3 bases, J lost 1 base, and 6 bases lay in between. The germline gives CDR1 GTSNPN, CDR2 SVGIG (reference sequence). CDR3 loop: CAWRQGNYGYTF. CDR3 coding DNA: TGTGCCTGGAGGCAGGGTAACTATGGCTACACCTTC.

CDR3 in amino acids: CASSLGGTSYYEQYF. In DNA, the CDR3 is TGCGCCAGCAGCTTGGGAGGGACTAGCTACTACGAGCAGTACTTC. The chain is built from TRBV5-1 and TRBJ2-7, with 9 positions matching TRBD2. V lost 0 bases, J lost 3 bases, and 4 bases stayed unmatched. Germline CDR1 and CDR2: SGHRS and YFSETQ. This CDR3 comprises 15 residues.

The rearrangement uses TRBV29-1 and TRBJ2-4; D is unclear. V was clipped by 7 bases and J by 0 bases, with 10 bases between them. Per germline, CDR1 SQVTM and CDR2 ANQGSEA. This CDR3 is 13 amino acids long. The CDR3 loop is CSAFTVAKNIQYF. Written as DNA, the CDR3 is TGCAGCGCTTTTACGGTAGCCAAAAACATTCAGTACTTC.

CDR3 in amino acids: CASSELAGEPTLVFSYNEQFF. CDR3 in DNA: TGCGCCAGCAGCGAATTAGCGGGGGAACCCACCCTTGTGTTCTCCTACAATGAGCAGTTCTTC. This chain uses TRBV4-1 with TRBJ2-1, with TRBD2 matching over 9 bases. Trimming at V came to 5 bases and at J to 0 bases, leaving 20 bases not matched to a gene. Germline CDR1 is MGHRA and CDR2 is YSYEKL. This CDR3 region has 21 residues.

V gene TRBV29-1 combines with J gene TRBJ2-5; possible D gene TRBD2, 6 bases. Deletions cut 4 bases from V and 5 bases from J, with 23 bases between. The CDR3 has 16 amino acids. Per the germline V gene, CDR1 is SQVTM and CDR2 is ANQGSEA. CDR3 coding DNA: TGCAGCGTTGGGAGGGTGCGGCAGGGCATTTCCGAGACCCAGTACTTC. Its protein product is CSVGRVRQGISETQYF.

The V call is TRBV30, the J call TRBJ1-6; 8 bases line up with TRBD1. The CDR3 is 14 residues long. The junction had 6 bases not matched to a gene; V was cut back by 2 bases and J by 9 bases. CDR1 GTSNPN and CDR2 SVGIG come from the germline V gene (reference sequence). DNA of the CDR3: TGTGCCTGGAGTAGTGGACAGGGCAGTTCACCCCTCCACTTT. Encoded protein: CAWSSGQGSSPLHF.

As DNA, the CDR3 is TGTGCCAGCAGCTTAGGGGCAGGGTTAGACACTGAAGCTTTCTTT. This codes for CASSLGAGLDTEAFF. The chain employs TRBV11-3 and TRBJ1-1; maybe TRBD1 (5 bases). Between the trimmed V and J ends, which lost 1 base and 3 bases, there was a span of 12 bases. Germline CDR1 SGHNT, CDR2 YENEEA. The CDR3 covers 15 residues.

The chain has TRBV5-1 and TRBJ2-3; D remains ambiguous. The CDR3 runs 11 residues. The V end lost 2 bases, the J end lost 5 bases, and 3 bases lay between the germline ends. Per the germline V gene, CDR1 is SGHRS and CDR2 is YFSETQ. This chain's CDR3 is CASSFKDTQYF. In DNA form, the CDR3 reads TGCGCCAGCAGCTTCAAAGATACGCAGTATTTT.

The V call is TRBV25-1, the J call TRBJ1-2; perhaps TRBD1 as D (5 bases). Germline CDR1 is MGHDK and CDR2 is SYGVNS. The V end was cut by 1 base, the J end by 6 bases, with 12 bases between. The CDR3 length is 14 residues. The CDR3 DNA sequence: TGTGCCAGCAGTGAATTGAACAGGTTAAATGGCTACACCTTC. Translation: CASSELNRLNGYTF.

V usage is TRBV30 and J usage is TRBJ1-2, with a possible D match to TRBD1 (6 bases). CDR1 is GTSNPN, CDR2 SVGIG, per germline (reference sequence). This CDR3 is built from 12 residues. V shed 5 bases and J shed 7 bases, with 14 bases lying between them. DNA for the CDR3: TGTGCCTGGGGGGGCCGGGAAACTGGCTACACCTTC. It codes for CAWGGRETGYTF.

This clone has just a few counts. J is TRBJ2-6 and V is TRBV7-8; D is possibly TRBD2 (5 bases). The CDR3 is 16 amino acids. Trimming took off 7 bases at V and 0 bases at J, with 13 bases between the two ends. Looked up from germline, CDR1 is SGHVS and CDR2 is FQNEAQ. The CDR3 region has the DNA TGTGCCAGCAAAGTCATTGGGAGCTCTGGGGCCAACGTCCTGACTTTC. As protein: CASKVIGSSGANVLTF.

The genes are TRBV10-2 and TRBJ1-1; a possible D gene is TRBD1 (5 bases). The CDR3 sequence is 14 residues long. Trimming pared 11 bases from V and 2 bases from J, leaving 18 bases between. Germline V lookup: CDR1 WSHSY, CDR2 SAAADI. This CDR3 is CAAGRDGTNTEAFF. The CDR3, as DNA: TGCGCCGCTGGACGGGACGGGACTAACACTGAAGCTTTCTTT.

In the case of this clone: This same CDR3 is encoded by further DNA sequences in the sample. The chain employs TRBV30 and TRBJ1-5; 8 bases fit TRBD1. V dropped 2 bases and J dropped 6; count of bases not matched to a gene: 6. The length of the CDR3 is 14 residues. Germline CDR1 is GTSNPN and CDR2 is SVGIG (reference sequence). CDR3 amino acids: CAWSRDRGGQPQHF. The CDR3 region has the DNA TGTGCCTGGAGTCGCGACAGGGGTGGTCAGCCCCAGCATTTT.

This sequence joins TRBV30 and TRBJ2-2; possible D gene TRBD1, 6 bases. V gave up 7 bases and J gave up 1 base, with 10 bases separating them. Germline CDR1 GTSNPN, CDR2 SVGIG (reference sequence). The CDR3 is 13 amino acids. CDR3 protein: CASGQKNTGELFF. CDR3 DNA sequence: TGTGCCTCTGGACAGAAGAACACCGGGGAGCTGTTTTTT.

V usage is TRBV7-9 and J usage is TRBJ1-1; 10 nucleotides align to TRBD1. CDR3 length: 14 amino acids. V trimming: 4 bases; J trimming: 4 bases; junction bases outside the gene matches: 3. Germline assignment: CDR1 SEHNR and CDR2 FQNEAQ (reference sequence). The CDR3 DNA sequence: TGTGCCAGCAGCTACCGGGACAGGGGCACTGAAGCTTTCTTT. Protein: CASSYRDRGTEAFF.

This rearrangement joins TRBV6-5 to TRBJ2-7; perhaps TRBD2 as D (7 bases). With 5 bases removed from V and 2 bases from J, the gap between germline ends came to 13 bases. This CDR3 comprises 14 residues. Germline assignment: CDR1 MNHEY and CDR2 SVGAGI. For the CDR3, the DNA is TGTGCCAGCAGTAGCGGGACAACCGCCTACGAGCAGTACTTC. Translation gives CASSSGTTAYEQYF.

The CDR3: CASSEAGTDNSPLHF. CDR3 in DNA: TGTGCCAGCAGTGAAGCGGGGACAGACAATTCACCCCTCCACTTT. The chain recombines TRBV6-1 with TRBJ1-6, with TRBD1 matching over 7 bases. The germline V gene encodes CDR1 MNHNS and CDR2 SASEGT. This CDR3 contains 15 residues. V was pared by 0 bases and J by 7 bases, with 3 bases of the junction left unmatched.

This clone showed up just a few times. The rearrangement links TRBV5-1 to TRBJ1-1; possibly TRBD1 for D (5 bases). The CDR3 covers 13 residues. V was pared by 1 base and J by 4 bases, with 8 bases between. CDR1 SGHRS and CDR2 YFSETQ come from the germline V gene. The CDR3 here is CASSLRGATEAFF. CDR3 sequence (DNA): TGCGCCAGCAGCTTGCGTGGGGCCACTGAAGCTTTCTTT. The full variable domain, rest sourced from reference TRBV5-1 and TRBJ1-1, is KAGVTQTPRYLIKTRGQQVTLSCSPISGHRSVSWYQQTPGQGLQFLFEYFSETQRNKGNFPGRFSGRQFSNSRSEMNVSTLELGDSALYLCASSLRGATEAFFGQGTRLTVV.

The chain joins TRBV10-2 to TRBJ2-5, with 8 bases matching TRBD2. The V gene's germline CDR1 is WSHSY and CDR2 SAAADI. The J segment lost 5 bases and the V segment lost 3 bases, leaving 8 bases of the junction unmatched. The CDR3 length is 15 residues. CDR3 protein: CASSDKRGPVETQYF. The CDR3 DNA is TGCGCCAGCAGTGATAAGCGGGGGCCCGTGGAGACCCAGTACTTC.

The CDR3, as DNA: TGTGCCTGGAGGGGACAGTTCAATCAGCCCCAGCATTTT. Encoded protein: CAWRGQFNQPQHF. The chain carries TRBV30 and TRBJ1-5, with TRBD1 matching over 7 bases. There are 13 residues in the CDR3. V dropped 3 bases and J dropped 3; count of bases not matched to a gene: 2. CDR1 and CDR2 (germline): GTSNPN, SVGIG (reference sequence).

The V gene is TRBV4-1, the J gene TRBJ1-2, with a tentative D call TRBD1 (5 bases). Germline loops: CDR1 MGHRA, CDR2 YSYEKL. V was clipped by 2 bases and J by 7 bases, with 17 bases between them. The CDR3 has 15 amino acids. The CDR3 loop reads CASSQPSVGAGGYTF. The CDR3 coding sequence is TGCGCCAGCAGCCAACCGTCCGTAGGGGCAGGTGGCTACACCTTC.

V usage is TRBV6-5 and J usage is TRBJ1-1; TRBD1 might be the D (6 bases). Between the trimmed V and J ends, which lost 4 bases and 1 base, there was a span of 10 bases. The CDR3 is 14 residues long. Looked up from germline, CDR1 is MNHEY and CDR2 is SVGAGI. The CDR3 here is CASSSGVENTEAFF. The CDR3 region has the DNA TGTGCCAGCAGTTCAGGGGTGGAGAACACTGAAGCTTTCTTT.

The CDR3 bases are TGTGCCTGGAGTGTACCGAGGCGGGATAATTCACCCCTCCACTTT. The encoded protein is CAWSVPRRDNSPLHF. The J gene is TRBJ1-6, the V gene TRBV30; D gene ambiguous. CDR1 and CDR2 (germline): GTSNPN, SVGIG (reference sequence). The CDR3 has 15 amino acids. Between the trimmed V and J ends, which lost 0 bases and 5 bases, there was a span of 11 bases.

This clone was seen more than once but under ten times. The chain uses TRBV29-1 and TRBJ1-2; 8 nucleotides agree with TRBD1. Germline trimming cut 4 bases from V and 4 bases from J; bases unmatched to any gene: 8. There are 14 residues in the CDR3. The V gene's germline CDR1 is SQVTM and CDR2 ANQGSEA. The CDR3 bases are TGCAGCGTTGCCGGGACAGGCAGTTCCTATGGCTACACCTTC. It encodes CSVAGTGSSYGYTF.

V and J are TRBV7-6 and TRBJ1-6, with 7 nucleotides matching TRBD1. CDR1 is SGHVS and CDR2 is FNYEAQ in the germline V gene. The CDR3 has 17 residues. V lost 4 bases to trimming and J lost 10 bases; unmatched junction nucleotides: 16. For the CDR3, the DNA is TGTGCCAGCAGCTCGGGTCTGAGGGGGCGTGAATTCTCACCCCTCCACTTT. Protein sequence: CASSSGLRGREFSPLHF.

The rearrangement uses TRBV29-1 and TRBJ2-1, with 9 nucleotides matching TRBD2. The CDR3 runs to 15 residues. Germline trimming cut 0 bases from V and 4 bases from J; bases unmatched to any gene: 4. Germline-derived CDR1 and CDR2 are SQVTM and ANQGSEA. CDR3 sequence reads: CSVEDLAGPYNEQFF. For the CDR3, the DNA is TGCAGCGTTGAAGATCTAGCGGGACCTTACAATGAGCAGTTCTTC.

The chain has TRBV6-5 and TRBJ2-2; no definite D call. This CDR3 spans 13 amino acids. Germline CDR1 is MNHEY and CDR2 is SVGAGI. The V and J ends lost 9 bases and 6 bases respectively, with 14 bases between them. The CDR3, as DNA: TGTGCCAGTTCGTATAGTAGATCCGGGGAGCTGTTTTTT. It yields the protein CASSYSRSGELFF.

The V and J genes are TRBV25-1 and TRBJ1-1; the D gene is possibly TRBD1 (6 bases). CDR1 is MGHDK and CDR2 is SYGVNS in the germline V gene. The CDR3 consists of 17 residues. Trimming cost V 8 bases and J 0 bases, with 22 bases left between them. This CDR3 reads CASHGPGTTHMNTEAFF. Written as DNA, the CDR3 is TGTGCCAGCCATGGGCCCGGGACAACCCACATGAACACTGAAGCTTTCTTT.